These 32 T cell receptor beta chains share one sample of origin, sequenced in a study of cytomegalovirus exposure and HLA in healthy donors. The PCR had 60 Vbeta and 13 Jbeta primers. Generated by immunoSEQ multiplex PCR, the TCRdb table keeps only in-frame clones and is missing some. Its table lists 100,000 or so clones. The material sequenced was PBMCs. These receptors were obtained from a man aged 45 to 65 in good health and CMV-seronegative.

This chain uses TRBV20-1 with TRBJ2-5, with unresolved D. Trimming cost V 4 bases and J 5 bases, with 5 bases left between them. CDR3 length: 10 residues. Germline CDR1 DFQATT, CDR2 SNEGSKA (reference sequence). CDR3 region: CSAKRETQYF. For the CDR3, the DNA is TGCAGTGCTAAGAGGGAGACCCAGTACTTC.

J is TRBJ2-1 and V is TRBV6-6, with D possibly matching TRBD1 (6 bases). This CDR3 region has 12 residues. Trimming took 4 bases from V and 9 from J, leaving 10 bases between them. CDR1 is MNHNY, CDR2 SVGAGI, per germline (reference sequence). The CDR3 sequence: CASSLQGIEQFF. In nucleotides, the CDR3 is TGTGCCAGCAGTTTGCAGGGGATTGAGCAGTTCTTC.

The CDR3 sequence: CAAGTGGIGNTEAFF. CDR3 nucleotides: TGTGCAGCAGGGACAGGTGGTATCGGGAACACTGAAGCTTTCTTT. The genes are TRBV5-4 and TRBJ1-1; TRBD1 aligns across 8 bases. The CDR3 loop spans 15 amino acids. Germline CDR1 SGHNT, CDR2 YYREEE (reference sequence).

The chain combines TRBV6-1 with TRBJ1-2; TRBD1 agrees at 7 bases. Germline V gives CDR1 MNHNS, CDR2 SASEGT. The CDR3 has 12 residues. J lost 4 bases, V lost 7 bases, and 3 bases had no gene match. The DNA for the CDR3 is TGTGCCAGCACAGGGGGAGCCTATGGCTACACCTTC. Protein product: CASTGGAYGYTF.

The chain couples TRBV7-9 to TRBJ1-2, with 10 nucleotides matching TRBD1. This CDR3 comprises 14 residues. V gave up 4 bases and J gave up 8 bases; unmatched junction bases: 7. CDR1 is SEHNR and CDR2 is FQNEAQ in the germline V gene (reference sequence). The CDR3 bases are TGTGCCAGCAGCTCCGGGACAGGGGTGGGAGGCTACACCTTC. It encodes CASSSGTGVGGYTF.

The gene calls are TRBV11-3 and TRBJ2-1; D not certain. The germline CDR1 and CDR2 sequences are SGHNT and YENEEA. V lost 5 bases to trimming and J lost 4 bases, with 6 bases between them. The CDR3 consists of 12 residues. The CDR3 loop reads CASSTGYNEQFF. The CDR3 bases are TGTGCCAGCAGCACCGGTTACAATGAGCAGTTCTTC.

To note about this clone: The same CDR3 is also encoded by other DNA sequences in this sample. CDR3 in DNA: TGTGCCACCAGCAGAGGCGGGGATGGCTACACCTTC. Translated: CATSRGGDGYTF. The rearrangement links TRBV15 to TRBJ1-2; D remains ambiguous. CDR1 is LNHNV, CDR2 YYDKDF, per germline (reference sequence). V lost 1 base, J lost 6 bases, and 6 bases lay in between. The CDR3 spans 12 residues. Complete variable domain (other parts from reference TRBV15 and TRBJ1-2): DAMVIQNPRYQVTQFGKPVTLSCSQTLNHNVMYWYQQKSSQAPKLLFHYYDKDFNNEADTPDNFQSRRPNTSFCFLDIRSPGLGDTAMYLCATSRGGDGYTFGSGTRLTVV.

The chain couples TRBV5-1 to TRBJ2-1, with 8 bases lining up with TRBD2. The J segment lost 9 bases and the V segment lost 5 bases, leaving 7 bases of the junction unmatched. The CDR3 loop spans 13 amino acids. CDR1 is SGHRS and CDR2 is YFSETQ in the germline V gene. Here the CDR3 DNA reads TGCGCCAGCAGTTTTAGCGGGATGGGTGAGCAGTTCTTC. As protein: CASSFSGMGEQFF.

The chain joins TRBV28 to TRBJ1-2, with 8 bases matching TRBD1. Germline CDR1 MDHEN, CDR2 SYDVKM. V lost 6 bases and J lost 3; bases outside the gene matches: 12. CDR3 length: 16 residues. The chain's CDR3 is CASRPLGQGKDYGYTF. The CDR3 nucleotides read TGTGCCAGCAGACCCCTAGGACAGGGCAAGGACTATGGCTACACCTTC.

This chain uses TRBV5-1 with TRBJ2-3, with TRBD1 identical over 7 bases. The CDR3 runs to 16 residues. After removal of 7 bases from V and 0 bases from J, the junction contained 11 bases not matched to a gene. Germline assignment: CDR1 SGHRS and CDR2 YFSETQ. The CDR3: CASYESTGPSTDTQYF. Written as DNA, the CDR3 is TGCGCCAGCTACGAATCGACAGGGCCTAGCACAGATACGCAGTATTTT.

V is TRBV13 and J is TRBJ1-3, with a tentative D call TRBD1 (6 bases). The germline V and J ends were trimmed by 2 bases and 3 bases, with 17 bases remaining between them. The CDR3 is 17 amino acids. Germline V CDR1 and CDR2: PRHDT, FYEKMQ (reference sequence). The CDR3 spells CASSLPRTGSVGNTIYF. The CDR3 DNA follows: TGTGCCAGCAGCTTACCCCGTACAGGGAGCGTTGGAAACACCATATATTTT. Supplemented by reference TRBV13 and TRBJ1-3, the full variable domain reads AAGVIQSPRHLIKEKRETATLKCYPIPRHDTVYWYQQGPGQDPQFLISFYEKMQSDKGSIPDRFSAQQFSDYHSELNMSSLELGDSALYFCASSLPRTGSVGNTIYFGEGSWLTVV.

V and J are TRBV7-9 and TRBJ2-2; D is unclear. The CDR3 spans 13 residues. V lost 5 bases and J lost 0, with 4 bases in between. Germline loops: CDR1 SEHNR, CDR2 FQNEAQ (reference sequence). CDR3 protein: CASSPTNTGELFF. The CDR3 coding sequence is TGTGCCAGCAGCCCTACGAACACCGGGGAGCTGTTTTTT.

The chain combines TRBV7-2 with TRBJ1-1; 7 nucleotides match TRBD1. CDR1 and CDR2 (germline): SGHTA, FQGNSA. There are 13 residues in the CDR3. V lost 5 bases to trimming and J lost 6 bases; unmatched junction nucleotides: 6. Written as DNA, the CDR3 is TGTGCCAGCAGCCGACAGGGATGGTCTGAAGCTTTCTTT. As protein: CASSRQGWSEAFF. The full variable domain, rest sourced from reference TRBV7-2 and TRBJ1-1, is GAGVSQSPSNKVTEKGKDVELRCDPISGHTALYWYRQSLGQGLEFLIYFQGNSAPDKSGLPSDRFSAERTGGSVSTLTIQRTQQEDSAVYLCASSRQGWSEAFFGQGTRLTVV.

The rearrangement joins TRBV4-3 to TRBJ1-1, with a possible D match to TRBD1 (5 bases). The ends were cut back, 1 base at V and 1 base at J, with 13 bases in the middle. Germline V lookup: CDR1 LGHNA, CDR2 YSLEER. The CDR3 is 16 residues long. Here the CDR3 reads CASSQVSGNENTEAFF. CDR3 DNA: TGCGCCAGCAGCCAAGTCTCAGGGAACGAGAACACTGAAGCTTTCTTT.

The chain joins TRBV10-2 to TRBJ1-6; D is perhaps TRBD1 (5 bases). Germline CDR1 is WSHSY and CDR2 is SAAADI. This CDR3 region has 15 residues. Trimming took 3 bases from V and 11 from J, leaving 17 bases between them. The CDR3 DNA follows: TGCGCCAGCAGTGAACAAGTCCTAAGGGGTCCACCCCTCCACTTT. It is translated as CASSEQVLRGPPLHF.

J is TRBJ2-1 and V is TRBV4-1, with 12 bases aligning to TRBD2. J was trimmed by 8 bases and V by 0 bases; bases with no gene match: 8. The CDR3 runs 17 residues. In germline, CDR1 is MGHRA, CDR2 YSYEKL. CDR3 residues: CASSQEGPSGGAYEQFF. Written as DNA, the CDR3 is TGCGCCAGCAGCCAAGAGGGTCCTAGCGGGGGGGCCTATGAGCAGTTCTTC.

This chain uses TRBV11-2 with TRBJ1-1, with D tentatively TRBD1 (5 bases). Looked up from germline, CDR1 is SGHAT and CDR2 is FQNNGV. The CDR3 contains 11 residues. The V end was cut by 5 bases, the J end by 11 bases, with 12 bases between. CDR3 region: CASSPRTTAFF. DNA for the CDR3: TGTGCCAGCAGCCCACGGACAACTGCTTTCTTT.

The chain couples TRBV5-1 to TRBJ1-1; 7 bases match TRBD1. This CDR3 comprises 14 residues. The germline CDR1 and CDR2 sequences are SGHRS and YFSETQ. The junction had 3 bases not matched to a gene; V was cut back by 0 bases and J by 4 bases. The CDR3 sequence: CASSLVQGGTEAFF. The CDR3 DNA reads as TGCGCCAGCAGCTTGGTTCAGGGGGGCACTGAAGCTTTCTTT.

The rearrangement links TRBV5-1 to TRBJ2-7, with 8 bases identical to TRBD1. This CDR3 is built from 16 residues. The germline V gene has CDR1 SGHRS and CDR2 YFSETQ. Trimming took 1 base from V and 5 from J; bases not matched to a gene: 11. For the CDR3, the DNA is TGCGCCAGCAGCTTGACGCCCGGGACAGGATTCAACGAGCAGTACTTC. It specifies CASSLTPGTGFNEQYF.

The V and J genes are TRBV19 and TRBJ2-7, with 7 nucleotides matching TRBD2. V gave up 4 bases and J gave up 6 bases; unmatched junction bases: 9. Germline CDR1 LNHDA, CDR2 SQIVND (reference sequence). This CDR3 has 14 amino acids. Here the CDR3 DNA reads TGTGCCAGTAGTACGATACGGGAGGCCGGCGAGCAGTACTTC. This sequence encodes CASSTIREAGEQYF.

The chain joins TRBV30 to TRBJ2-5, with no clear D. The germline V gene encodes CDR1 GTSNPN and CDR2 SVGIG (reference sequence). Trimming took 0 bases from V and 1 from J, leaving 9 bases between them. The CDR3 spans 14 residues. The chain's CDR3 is CAWSVRSFQETQYF. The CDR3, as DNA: TGTGCCTGGAGTGTAAGGAGTTTCCAAGAGACCCAGTACTTC.

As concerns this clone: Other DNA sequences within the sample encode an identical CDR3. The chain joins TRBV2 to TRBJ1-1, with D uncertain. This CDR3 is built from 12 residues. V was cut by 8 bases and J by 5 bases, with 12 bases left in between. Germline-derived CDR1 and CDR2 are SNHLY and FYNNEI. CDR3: CASLRGRTEAFF. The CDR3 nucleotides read TGTGCCAGCCTTCGGGGAAGGACTGAAGCTTTCTTT.

CDR3 DNA sequence: TGTGCCAGCAGCCTACGGAATACAGGGGTCTCCTACAATGAGCAGTTCTTC. Translating gives CASSLRNTGVSYNEQFF. J is TRBJ2-1 and V is TRBV11-2; TRBD1 aligns across 7 bases. The V gene end was trimmed by 5 bases and the J gene end by 0 bases; junction bases not matched to a gene: 10. Germline V gene data show CDR1 as SGHAT and CDR2 as FQNNGV. The CDR3 spans 17 residues.

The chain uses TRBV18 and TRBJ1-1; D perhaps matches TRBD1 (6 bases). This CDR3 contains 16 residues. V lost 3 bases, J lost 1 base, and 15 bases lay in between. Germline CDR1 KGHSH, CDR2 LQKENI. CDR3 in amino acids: CASSPNRAEANTEAFF. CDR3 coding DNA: TGTGCCAGCTCACCTAACAGGGCGGAGGCGAACACTGAAGCTTTCTTT.

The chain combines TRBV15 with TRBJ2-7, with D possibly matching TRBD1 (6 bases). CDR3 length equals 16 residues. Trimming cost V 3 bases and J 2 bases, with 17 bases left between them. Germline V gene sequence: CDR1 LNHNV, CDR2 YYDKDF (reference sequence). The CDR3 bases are TGTGCCACCAGCAGCAGGGGTTCGGCGGGCCCCTACGAGCAGTACTTC. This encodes CATSSRGSAGPYEQYF.

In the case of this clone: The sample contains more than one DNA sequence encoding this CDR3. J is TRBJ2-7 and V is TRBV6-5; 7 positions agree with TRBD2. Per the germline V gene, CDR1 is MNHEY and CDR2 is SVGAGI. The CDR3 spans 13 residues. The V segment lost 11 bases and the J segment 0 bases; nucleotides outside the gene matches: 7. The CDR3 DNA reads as TGTGCCGCAGCAGCGGGACCCTCCTACGAGCAGTACTTC. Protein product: CAAAAGPSYEQYF.

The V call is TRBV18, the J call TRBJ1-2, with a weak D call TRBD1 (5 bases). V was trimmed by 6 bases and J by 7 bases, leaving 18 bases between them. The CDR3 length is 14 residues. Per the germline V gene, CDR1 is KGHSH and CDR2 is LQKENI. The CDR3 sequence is CASSPDSGTSGYTF. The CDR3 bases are TGTGCCAGCTCCCCCGACAGCGGGACTTCTGGCTACACCTTC.

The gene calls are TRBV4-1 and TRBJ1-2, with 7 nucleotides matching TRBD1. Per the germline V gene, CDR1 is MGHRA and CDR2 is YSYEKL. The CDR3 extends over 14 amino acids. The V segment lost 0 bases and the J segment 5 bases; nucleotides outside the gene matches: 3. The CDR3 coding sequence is TGCGCCAGCAGCCAAGAACAGGGGAAGTATGGCTACACCTTC. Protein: CASSQEQGKYGYTF.

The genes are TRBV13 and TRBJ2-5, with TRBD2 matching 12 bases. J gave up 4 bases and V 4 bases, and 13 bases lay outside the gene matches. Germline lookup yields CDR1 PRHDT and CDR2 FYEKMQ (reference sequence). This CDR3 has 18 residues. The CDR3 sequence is CASSSRSTLAGGPETQYF. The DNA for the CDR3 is TGTGCCAGCAGCTCCCGGTCTACGCTAGCGGGAGGGCCAGAGACCCAGTACTTC. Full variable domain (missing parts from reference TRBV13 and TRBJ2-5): AAGVIQSPRHLIKEKRETATLKCYPIPRHDTVYWYQQGPGQDPQFLISFYEKMQSDKGSIPDRFSAQQFSDYHSELNMSSLELGDSALYFCASSSRSTLAGGPETQYFGPGTRLLVL.

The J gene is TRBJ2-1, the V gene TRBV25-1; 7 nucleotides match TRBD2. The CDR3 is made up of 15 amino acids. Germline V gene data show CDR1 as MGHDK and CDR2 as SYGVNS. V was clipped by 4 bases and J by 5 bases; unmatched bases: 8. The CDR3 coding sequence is TGTGCCAGCAGTGCCACTAGCGTTCCCGACAATGAGCAGTTCTTC. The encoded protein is CASSATSVPDNEQFF.

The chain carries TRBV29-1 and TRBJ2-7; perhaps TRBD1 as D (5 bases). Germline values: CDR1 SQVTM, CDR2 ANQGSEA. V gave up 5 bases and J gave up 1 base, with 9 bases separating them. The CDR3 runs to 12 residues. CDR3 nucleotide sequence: TGCAGCGTTAAAAGGGGATCCTACGAGCAGTACTTC. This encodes CSVKRGSYEQYF.

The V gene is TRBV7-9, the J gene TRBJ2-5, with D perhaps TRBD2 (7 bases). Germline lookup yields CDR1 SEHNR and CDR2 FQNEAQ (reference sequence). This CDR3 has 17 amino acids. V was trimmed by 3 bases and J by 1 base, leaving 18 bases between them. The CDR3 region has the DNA TGTGCCAGCAGCTTTCTAGAAGGGAGGGGGATCCAAGAGACCCAGTACTTC. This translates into CASSFLEGRGIQETQYF.